Following are 6 T cell receptor beta chains from one sample sequenced in a study of cytomegalovirus exposure and HLA in healthy donors. With 60 Vbeta and 13 Jbeta primers, the PCR was carried out. The repertoire was sequenced with immunoSEQ multiplex PCR; TCRdb's copy has only in-frame clones and lacks some. The sample consists of more than 150,000 clones, approximately 80% of them appearing once. Material for sequencing was PBMCs. The receptors originated from a woman younger than 45 in good health and CMV-seronegative.

In nucleotides, the CDR3 is TGCGCCAGCAGCCCCGGGACTAGCGGGAGTAATGAGCAGTTCTTC. This encodes CASSPGTSGSNEQFF. The chain recombines TRBV4-3 with TRBJ2-1, with 14 bases identical to TRBD2. In germline, CDR1 is LGHNA, CDR2 YSLEER. The CDR3 runs to 15 residues. With V trimmed by 4 bases and J by 7 bases, 3 bases remained unmatched.

The V and J genes are TRBV18 and TRBJ2-1, with unresolved D. The germline CDR1 and CDR2 sequences are KGHSH and LQKENI. This CDR3 has 11 residues. V was trimmed by 6 bases and J by 10 bases, leaving 10 bases between them. The CDR3: CASSLGWEQFF. CDR3 sequence (DNA): TGTGCCAGCTCCCTTGGCTGGGAGCAGTTCTTC.

In its sample, this clone was seen a few times. The J gene is TRBJ1-5, the V gene TRBV28, with 8 bases matching TRBD1. The CDR3 sequence is 14 residues long. The trim removed 7 bases at V and 7 bases at J, leaving 9 bases unmatched. Germline V gene lookup returns CDR1 MDHEN and CDR2 SYDVKM. CDR3 sequence (DNA): TGTGCCAGCACCCTTTCAGGGGGCGGACAGCCCCAGCATTTT. Translation: CASTLSGGGQPQHF. The complete variable domain, with remaining parts taken from reference TRBV28 and TRBJ1-5, reads DVKVTQSSRYLVKRTGEKVFLECVQDMDHENMFWYRQDPGLGLRLIYFSYDVKMKEKGDIPEGYSVSREKKERFSLILESASTNQTSMYLCASTLSGGGQPQHFGDGTRLSIL.

V gene TRBV6-6 combines with J gene TRBJ2-1, with D uncertain. CDR1 is MNHNY, CDR2 SVGAGI, per germline (reference sequence). Between the trimmed V and J ends, which lost 0 bases and 9 bases, there was a span of 6 bases. The CDR3 is 12 amino acids. For the CDR3, the DNA is TGTGCCAGCAGTTACTCTATTATTGAGCAGTTCTTC. Translated: CASSYSIIEQFF.

V usage is TRBV6-1 and J usage is TRBJ2-1, with TRBD1 matching 7 bases. With 6 bases clipped from V and 4 bases from J, the junction kept 9 bases outside the gene matches. Germline lookup yields CDR1 MNHNS and CDR2 SASEGT. The CDR3 totals 15 residues. The CDR3 coding sequence is TGTGCCAGCAGCAGCCCGGGACAGCCTTACAATGAGCAGTTCTTC. It translates to CASSSPGQPYNEQFF.

This chain uses TRBV4-3 with TRBJ2-1, with D hard to call. CDR1 is LGHNA, CDR2 YSLEER, per germline. The CDR3 sequence is 14 residues long. V was pared by 4 bases and J by 1 base, with 8 bases between. The CDR3 loop is CASSLRLSYNEQFF. CDR3 nucleotides: TGCGCCAGCAGCCTACGACTTTCCTACAATGAGCAGTTCTTC.